These 4 T cell receptor beta chains were sequenced from one sample in a study of CD8+ T cells in alopecia areata. As the sequencing template, cDNA was produced by extracting RNA and reverse transcribing it. Sequencing used immunoSEQ multiplex PCR; TCRdb keeps in-frame clones, though not all of them. The data show 150,000 to 250,000 clones, roughly 60% seen once. This sample's treatment: oral pan-JAK inhibitor, 5-10 mg twice daily. Sequenced here: CD4+ T cells sorted from blood, sampled at week 24, from a patient treated with tofacitinib. The receptors derive from a human donor with alopecia areata.

The rearrangement uses TRBV28 and TRBJ2-5; 7 positions agree with TRBD1. CDR1 is MDHEN and CDR2 is SYDVKM in the germline V gene. There are 11 residues in the CDR3. The V segment lost 10 bases and the J segment 3 bases; nucleotides outside the gene matches: 2. The CDR3 is CATDREETQYF. The CDR3 DNA reads TGTGCCACAGACAGGGAAGAGACCCAGTACTTC.

V is TRBV19 and J is TRBJ1-1; 8 nucleotides match TRBD1. With 5 bases clipped from V and 4 bases from J, the junction kept 9 bases outside the gene matches. This CDR3 has 15 residues. Germline CDR1 reads LNHDA; CDR2 reads SQIVND (reference sequence). CDR3 region: CASSVPGQAVTEAFF. CDR3 sequence (DNA): TGTGCCAGTAGTGTCCCGGGACAGGCCGTCACTGAAGCTTTCTTT.

This clone was counted a few times. The rearrangement links TRBV7-9 to TRBJ1-1; 9 bases are shared with TRBD1. Germline V gene data show CDR1 as SEHNR and CDR2 as FQNEAQ (reference sequence). V was clipped by 5 bases and J by 1 base; unmatched bases: 8. This CDR3 contains 16 residues. CDR3: CASSLLEGQGNTEAFF. CDR3 in DNA: TGTGCCAGCAGCCTACTGGAGGGACAGGGGAACACTGAAGCTTTCTTT.

V gene TRBV4-3 combines with J gene TRBJ2-3, with D possibly matching TRBD2 (6 bases). The CDR3 has 13 amino acids. The V end was cut by 1 base, the J end by 5 bases, with 7 bases between. Germline-derived CDR1 and CDR2 are LGHNA and YSLEER. CDR3 amino acids: CASSQAGEDTQYF. The DNA for the CDR3 is TGCGCCAGCAGCCAAGCGGGGGAAGATACGCAGTATTTT.